The sequence of this T cell receptor (beta chain) was determined in a study of T cells after yellow fever vaccination. Generation of TCR cDNA used 5'RACE template switching (which added a universal primer site and UMIs). TCRdb re-called the 5' RACE reads with MiXCR, one entry per CDR3 protein. The sample has about 150,000 distinct CDR3 sequences, just over 6.5% seen once. Germline CDR1 reads DFQATT; CDR2 reads SNEGSKA (reference sequence). Trimming stripped 5 bases from V and 4 bases from J, with 17 bases between. CDR3 length: 15 amino acids. This clonotype was seen ten or more times. The material sequenced was CD4+ T cells sorted from PBMCs, taken 10 days after the yellow fever booster vaccination. This rearrangement joins TRBV20-1 to TRBJ1-4, with D possibly being TRBD1 (5 bases). This sequence originates from a man aged 25 to 45 who received the YFV17D yellow fever vaccine. The CDR3, as DNA: TGCAGTGCTTTCACACCGGGACGGATTAATGAAAAACTGTTTTTT. Translated, it gives CSAFTPGRINEKLFF.